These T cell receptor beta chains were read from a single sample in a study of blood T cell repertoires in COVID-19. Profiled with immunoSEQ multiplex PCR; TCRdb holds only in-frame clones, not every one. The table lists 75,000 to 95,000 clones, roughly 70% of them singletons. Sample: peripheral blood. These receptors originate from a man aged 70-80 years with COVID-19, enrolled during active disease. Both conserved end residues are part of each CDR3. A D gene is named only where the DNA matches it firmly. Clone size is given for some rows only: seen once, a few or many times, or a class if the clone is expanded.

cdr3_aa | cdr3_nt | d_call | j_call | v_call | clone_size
CASSFGGVVDTQYF | TGTGCCAGCAGCTTTGGAGGGGTGGTAGATACGCAGTATTTT | - | TRBJ2-3 | TRBV7-2 | once
CASQGDATQYF | TGTGCCAGCCAGGGGGACGCCACGCAGTATTTT | TRBD1 | TRBJ2-3 | TRBV18 | -
CASRPLGTVQLNGYTF | TGTGCCAGCAGGCCCCTTGGGACAGTCCAACTTAATGGCTACACCTTC | TRBD1 | TRBJ1-2 | TRBV28 | few
CASRTQHSNTGELFF | TGTGCCAGCAGGACACAACATTCGAACACCGGGGAGCTGTTTTTT | - | TRBJ2-2 | TRBV2 | few
CASSLLYGEQFF | TGTGCCAGCAGCCTCCTTTACGGTGAGCAGTTCTTC | - | TRBJ2-1 | TRBV28 | -
CASNGRVGTEAFF | TGTGCCAGCAATGGGAGGGTGGGCACTGAAGCTTTCTTT | - | TRBJ1-1 | TRBV2 | medium-sized
CASSLRSGTSIGELFF | TGCGCCAGCAGCTTGCGAAGCGGGACCAGTATCGGGGAGCTGTTTTTT | TRBD2 | TRBJ2-2 | TRBV5-1 | -
CATSETDRITGELFF | TGTGCCACCAGTGAGACAGATCGAATCACCGGGGAGCTGTTTTTT | - | TRBJ2-2 | TRBV24-1 | few
CASSLKADRGRQFF | TGTGCCAGCAGTCTAAAAGCAGACAGGGGACGGCAGTTCTTC | TRBD1 | TRBJ2-1 | TRBV27 | -
CASSEAQGGAEAFF | TGTGCCAGCAGTGAAGCTCAGGGCGGTGCTGAAGCTTTCTTT | - | TRBJ1-1 | TRBV6-1 | -
CASSPTQLAAYEQYF | TGTGCCAGCAGTCCCACCCAGCTAGCGGCCTACGAGCAGTACTTC | TRBD2 | TRBJ2-7 | TRBV7-9 | -
CASSRPGEGNTIYF | TGTGCCAGCAGCCGCCCAGGGGAGGGAAACACCATATATTTT | - | TRBJ1-3 | TRBV6-6 | -
CATSSLRQGRTYEQYF | TGTGCCACCAGCAGCCTCCGACAGGGCAGGACCTACGAGCAGTACTTC | TRBD1 | TRBJ2-7 | TRBV15 | -
CASREQGSLVRNSPLHF | TGCGCCAGCAGGGAACAGGGTAGCCTTGTCCGGAATTCACCCCTCCACTTT | - | TRBJ1-6 | TRBV10-1 | many
CASSVGTSGVNEQFF | TGTGCCAGCAGCGTAGGGACTAGCGGGGTCAATGAGCAGTTCTTC | TRBD2 | TRBJ2-1 | TRBV9 | -
CASSGPRVGALDEQYF | TGTGCCAGCAGCGGGCCCCGGGTGGGGGCGCTTGACGAGCAGTACTTC | - | TRBJ2-7 | TRBV7-8 | -
CASSQDLAGPGGDNEQFF | TGCGCCAGCAGCCAAGACTTGGCGGGCCCGGGAGGGGACAATGAGCAGTTCTTC | TRBD2 | TRBJ2-1 | TRBV4-3 | many
CASSRGGRYEQYF | TGTGCCAGCAGTAGGGGAGGGCGGTACGAGCAGTACTTC | TRBD2 | TRBJ2-7 | TRBV6-5 | -
CASSVSSGSTGPYNEQFF | TGTGCCAGCAGCGTCTCTAGCGGGAGTACGGGACCCTACAATGAGCAGTTCTTC | TRBD2 | TRBJ2-1 | TRBV9 | -
CASSVATRGTGATNYGYTF | TGTGCCAGCAGCGTAGCTACTCGAGGGACAGGGGCGACTAACTATGGCTACACCTTC | TRBD1 | TRBJ1-2 | TRBV9 | -
CASSLVTGSFEKLFF | TGTGCCAGCAGCTTAGTCACAGGGTCATTTGAAAAACTGTTTTTT | - | TRBJ1-4 | TRBV7-2 | -
CASSLIARAEAFF | TGTGCCAGCAGTTTAATAGCGAGGGCTGAAGCTTTCTTT | - | TRBJ1-1 | TRBV28 | -
CASSGTGDGYTF | TGTGCCAGCTCCGGGACAGGGGATGGCTACACCTTC | TRBD1 | TRBJ1-2 | TRBV28 | -
CASSVLAGGSGTDTQYF | TGTGCCAGCAGCGTACTAGCGGGAGGGTCTGGCACAGATACGCAGTATTTT | TRBD2 | TRBJ2-3 | TRBV9 | -
CASSRQGEGVRGYTF | TGTGCCAGCAGCCGACAGGGAGAGGGCGTTCGTGGCTACACCTTC | TRBD1 | TRBJ1-2 | TRBV6-5 | -
CASEGSQETQYF | TGTGCCAGCGAGGGCTCGCAAGAGACCCAGTACTTC | - | TRBJ2-5 | TRBV6-6 | -
CASRGQDQPQHF | TGTGCCAGCAGGGGGCAAGACCAGCCCCAGCATTTT | - | TRBJ1-5 | TRBV6-5 | -
CASSLARTQGPGELFF | TGTGCCAGCAGCTTAGCTCGGACACAGGGGCCGGGGGAGCTGTTTTTT | TRBD1 | TRBJ2-2 | TRBV11-2 | -
CASSSGGATMNTEAFF | TGTGCCAGCAGTTCCGGGGGGGCAACCATGAACACTGAAGCTTTCTTT | - | TRBJ1-1 | TRBV5-4 | -
CASSLSPSAQYF | TGTGCCAGCAGTTTATCTCCCTCCGCGCAGTATTTT | - | TRBJ2-3 | TRBV28 | many
CASSIGLAGEQYF | TGCGCCAGCAGCATCGGACTAGCGGGGGAGCAGTACTTC | TRBD2 | TRBJ2-7 | TRBV5-1 | -
CASSYLVGEETQYF | TGTGCCAGCAGTTACCTCGTGGGAGAAGAGACCCAGTACTTC | - | TRBJ2-5 | TRBV6-5 | -
CASSPELSNQPQHF | TGTGCCAGCTCACCGGAGCTTAGCAATCAGCCCCAGCATTTT | - | TRBJ1-5 | TRBV18 | once
CASSPIDIYYEQFF | TGTGCCAGCAGCCCTATAGACATCTACTATGAGCAGTTCTTC | - | TRBJ2-1 | TRBV7-8 | -
CAWSASGSTDTQYF | TGTGCCTGGAGCGCTAGCGGGAGCACAGATACGCAGTATTTT | TRBD2 | TRBJ2-3 | TRBV30 | few
CASSLELATDTQYF | TGCGCCAGCAGCTTGGAGCTAGCGACAGATACGCAGTATTTT | - | TRBJ2-3 | TRBV5-1 | -
CASSGGPTGELFF | TGTGCCAGCAGCGGGGGCCCAACCGGGGAGCTGTTTTTT | - | TRBJ2-2 | TRBV9 | few
CASSYGRRGSEKLFF | TGTGCCAGCAGTTATGGGCGCAGGGGTAGTGAAAAACTGTTTTTT | - | TRBJ1-4 | TRBV6-6 | few
CAISDRLAAYNEQFF | TGTGCCATCAGTGATCGACTAGCGGCCTACAATGAGCAGTTCTTC | TRBD2 | TRBJ2-1 | TRBV10-3 | many
CASSSVGTGPTGELFF | TGTGCCAGCAGCTCAGTTGGGACAGGACCCACCGGGGAGCTGTTTTTT | TRBD1 | TRBJ2-2 | TRBV5-6 | -
CSVGRGPGDTQYF | TGCAGCGTTGGCAGGGGGCCCGGAGATACGCAGTATTTT | TRBD1 | TRBJ2-3 | TRBV29-1 | -
CASRLLAGTSGTGELFF | TGTGCCAGCAGACTCCTAGCCGGGACTAGCGGTACCGGGGAGCTGTTTTTT | TRBD2 | TRBJ2-2 | TRBV27 | few
CASSQEGGVVSGANVLTF | TGCGCCAGCAGCCAAGAAGGAGGGGTAGTCTCTGGGGCCAACGTCCTGACTTTC | - | TRBJ2-6 | TRBV4-3 | few
CASSQDSGRGAAFF | TGCGCCAGCAGCCAAGATAGCGGACGAGGGGCAGCTTTCTTT | - | TRBJ1-1 | TRBV4-3 | -
CASSHGPGNQPQHF | TGTGCCAGCAGTCACGGACCGGGAAATCAGCCCCAGCATTTT | - | TRBJ1-5 | TRBV11-2 | -
CACKTEGAYNEQFF | TGTGCCTGCAAGACAGAAGGGGCCTACAATGAGCAGTTCTTC | - | TRBJ2-1 | TRBV30 | -
CASSQVAVETQYF | TGCGCCAGCAGCCAAGTGGCCGTGGAGACCCAGTACTTC | - | TRBJ2-5 | TRBV4-1 | -
CASSLGQTGELFF | TGTGCCAGCAGCTTAGGACAGACCGGGGAGCTGTTTTTT | - | TRBJ2-2 | TRBV7-9 | -
CASSPSGSSYEQYF | TGTGCCAGCTCACCTAGCGGGAGTTCCTACGAGCAGTACTTC | TRBD2 | TRBJ2-7 | TRBV18 | -
CASSRQAFGGTDTQYF | TGTGCCAGCAGTCGACAAGCCTTTGGTGGCACAGATACGCAGTATTTT | - | TRBJ2-3 | TRBV2 | -
CASSPPGVHQPQHF | TGTGCCAGCAGCCCTCCGGGGGTACATCAGCCCCAGCATTTT | - | TRBJ1-5 | TRBV28 | -
CASSQGAGAETQYF | TGTGCCAGCAGCCAAGGGGCAGGGGCAGAGACCCAGTACTTC | - | TRBJ2-5 | TRBV14 | -